This TCR beta chain is from a study of cytomegalovirus exposure and HLA in healthy donors. PCR used 60 Vbeta primers and 13 Jbeta primers. Produced via immunoSEQ multiplex PCR; TCRdb's table is partial and in-frame only. The repertoire holds under 150,000 clones, with 75% to 85% as singletons. In germline, CDR1 is SGHTA, CDR2 FQGNSA. The CDR3 is made up of 14 amino acids. Trimming at V came to 5 bases and at J to 10 bases, leaving 8 bases not matched to a gene. About this clone: Its antigen is unknown.

General observations from the study: Later analysis revealed greater clonal expansion in HLA-associated TCR beta chains than in equally common others.

V is TRBV7-2 and J is TRBJ2-1; 10 bases agree with TRBD2. The sample comprised PBMCs. The receptor was isolated from a woman between 45 and 60 years old in good health and CMV-seropositive. The CDR3 loop reads CASSPGLAFPEQFF. As DNA, the CDR3 is TGTGCCAGCAGCCCGGGACTAGCGTTTCCAGAGCAGTTCTTC.